The rows below give T cell receptor beta chains drawn from one sample of a study of patients and donors after allogeneic stem cell transplantation. One entry per CDR3 protein, called by TCRdb with MiXCR from the RT-PCR reads. This table holds about 96,000 distinct CDR3 sequences, around 48% found once. Material for sequencing was blood, either unsorted or a sorted T cell fraction (not recorded which). These receptors were collected from a human donor who was either an allogeneic HSCT recipient or a stem cell or donor lymphocyte infusion donor (not recorded which). It is not recorded whose cells these are; they may come from a transplant donor. Both conserved end residues are part of each CDR3. D genes are given only for firm matches. Some rows have no size entry. The others give once, few or many, or a class for an expanded clone.

J gene: TRBJ1-6
D gene: TRBD1
clone size: -
V gene: TRBV4-3
CDR3 DNA: TGCGCCAGCAGCCCCAGACAGGGGCGTTCACCCCTCCACTTT
CDR3 protein: CASSPRQGRSPLHF

J gene: TRBJ1-1
D gene: -
clone size: -
V gene: TRBV12-3/TRBV12-4
CDR3 DNA: TGTGCCAGCAGCCTTTATCGTAACAGCCGCACCACTGAAGCTTTCTTT
CDR3 protein: CASSLYRNSRTTEAFF

J gene: TRBJ1-5
D gene: -
clone size: -
V gene: TRBV6-5
CDR3 DNA: TGTGCCAGCGCCCGGACAGCTAGCAATCAGCCCCAGCATTTT
CDR3 protein: CASARTASNQPQHF

J gene: TRBJ1-2
D gene: -
clone size: few
V gene: TRBV28
CDR3 DNA: TGTGCCAGCAGCCGCTCGAGCTATGGCTACACCTTC
CDR3 protein: CASSRSSYGYTF

J gene: TRBJ1-4
D gene: -
clone size: -
V gene: TRBV6-6
CDR3 DNA: TGTGCCAGCAACCGGGTCGGTGAAAAACTGTTTTTT
CDR3 protein: CASNRVGEKLFF

J gene: TRBJ1-1
D gene: -
clone size: few
V gene: TRBV4-2
CDR3 DNA: TGTGCCAGCAGTCCCCTTCTACAGGGTCGCACTGAAGCTTTCTTT
CDR3 protein: CASSPLLQGRTEAFF

J gene: TRBJ2-1
D gene: TRBD2
clone size: -
V gene: TRBV6-5
CDR3 DNA: TGTGCCAGCAGCCAGAGGACTAGCGGGCGGTACAATGAGCAGTTCTTC
CDR3 protein: CASSQRTSGRYNEQFF

J gene: TRBJ2-7
D gene: -
clone size: -
V gene: TRBV30
CDR3 DNA: TGTGCCTGGATTGGGGATACCGCCTACGAGCAGTACTTC
CDR3 protein: CAWIGDTAYEQYF

J gene: TRBJ1-3
D gene: -
clone size: few
V gene: TRBV12-3/TRBV12-4
CDR3 DNA: TGTGCCAGCAGCAGGGACAAATACTATACTGGAAACACCATATATTTT
CDR3 protein: CASSRDKYYTGNTIYF

J gene: TRBJ1-5
D gene: -
clone size: -
V gene: TRBV28
CDR3 DNA: TGTGCCAGCAGCCTTGGCACCTGGGACAATCAGCCCCAGCATTTT
CDR3 protein: CASSLGTWDNQPQHF

J gene: TRBJ1-2
D gene: -
clone size: -
V gene: TRBV5-8
CDR3 DNA: TGTGCCAGCAGGGTTTCAGGGCCCCTCTATGGCTACACCTTC
CDR3 protein: CASRVSGPLYGYTF

J gene: TRBJ1-3
D gene: -
clone size: few
V gene: TRBV12-3/TRBV12-4
CDR3 DNA: TGTGCCAGCCTTACCAGGGTCTCTGGAAACACCATATATTTT
CDR3 protein: CASLTRVSGNTIYF

J gene: TRBJ1-4
D gene: TRBD1
clone size: few
V gene: TRBV28
CDR3 DNA: TGTGCCAGCAGTACCCGACAGGGGGGGGAAGAAAAACTGTTTTTT
CDR3 protein: CASSTRQGGEEKLFF

J gene: TRBJ2-5
D gene: -
clone size: -
V gene: TRBV29-1
CDR3 DNA: TGCAGCGGGAAACGGGGGGCGGTGGGCCAAGAGACCCAGTACTTC
CDR3 protein: CSGKRGAVGQETQYF

J gene: TRBJ2-3
D gene: TRBD2
clone size: many
V gene: TRBV27
CDR3 DNA: TGTGCCAGCAGCCTTACCTTTCTAGCGGGAGGGCCAGATACGCAGTATTTT
CDR3 protein: CASSLTFLAGGPDTQYF

J gene: TRBJ1-5
D gene: TRBD1
clone size: -
V gene: TRBV12-3/TRBV12-4
CDR3 DNA: TGTGCCAGCAGCCGACAGGGGGGAAGCAATCAGCCCCAGCATTTT
CDR3 protein: CASSRQGGSNQPQHF